This T cell receptor beta chain emerged from a study of T cells after posttransplantation cyclophosphamide. Study-wide results and caveats: Skin or GI-infiltrating T cells shared few TRB sequences with blood. TRB clonality was highly associated with recipient CMV seropositivity and reactivation.

Assay used: immunoSEQ multiplex PCR; TCRdb lists only in-frame clones, some missing. This table holds some 11,000 clones, roughly 2% found once. A marrow graft followed busulfan-fludarabine conditioning, with cyclophosphamide on days +3 and +4. This clone was observed a handful of times. The antigen remains undetermined. Material: PBMCs, obtained after allogeneic stem cell transplant with posttransplant cyclophosphamide. The receptor comes from a male patient aged 25 to 39 who received an allogeneic stem cell transplant from a related donor, was CMV-positive, and had no GVHD. Some of the T cells might come from the graft donor.

The CDR3 spells CATSYGTSKEQYF. The CDR3, as DNA: TGTGCCACGTCCTATGGGACTAGCAAAGAGCAGTACTTC. The gene calls are TRBV27 and TRBJ2-7, with TRBD2 matching over 9 bases. CDR3 length equals 13 residues. The germline gives CDR1 MNHEY, CDR2 SMNVEV (reference sequence). V was pared by 10 bases and J by 7 bases, with 11 bases of the junction left unmatched.